This entry lists 11 T cell receptor beta chains sequenced from one sample in a study of blood T cell repertoires in COVID-19. Profiling relied on immunoSEQ multiplex PCR, and the TCRdb table lists in-frame clones only, not all of them. This sample has about 180,000 clones, with about 90% found just once. Sequenced: PBMCs or T cells enriched from blood (not recorded which). These receptors originate from a young woman who had recovered from COVID-19.

The chain recombines TRBV7-2 with TRBJ2-1; 11 bases line up with TRBD2. The CDR3 is 19 amino acids. Germline V gene data show CDR1 as SGHTA and CDR2 as FQGNSA. After removal of 4 bases from V and 2 bases from J, the junction contained 13 bases not matched to a gene. Here the CDR3 reads CASSSRKSLAGGPYNEQFF. The CDR3, as DNA: TGTGCCAGCAGCTCGAGAAAAAGCCTAGCGGGGGGCCCCTACAATGAGCAGTTCTTC.

The chain joins TRBV9 to TRBJ2-1, with 10 nucleotides matching TRBD1. With 3 bases clipped from V and 6 bases from J, the junction kept 12 bases outside the gene matches. In germline, CDR1 is SGDLS, CDR2 YYNGEE. The CDR3 is made up of 17 amino acids. The CDR3 DNA reads TGTGCCAGCAGCGCTCCCCTCAGACAGGGGGCGAGCAATGAGCAGTTCTTC. This codes for CASSAPLRQGASNEQFF.

V and J are TRBV19 and TRBJ2-3, with 7 nucleotides matching TRBD1. J was trimmed by 2 bases and V by 3 bases; bases with no gene match: 2. Germline CDR1 LNHDA, CDR2 SQIVND (reference sequence). This CDR3 has 14 amino acids. This CDR3 reads CASSITGDTDTQYF. The CDR3 DNA follows: TGTGCCAGTAGTATCACAGGGGACACAGATACGCAGTATTTT.

With regard to this clone: This same CDR3 is encoded by further DNA sequences in the sample. The V and J genes are TRBV29-1 and TRBJ1-3, with D uncertain. Between the trimmed V and J ends, which lost 5 bases and 4 bases, there was a span of 6 bases. Looked up from germline, CDR1 is SQVTM and CDR2 is ANQGSEA. The CDR3 runs to 11 residues. In DNA form, the CDR3 reads TGCAGCGTTCTATCCGGAAACACCATATATTTT. It encodes CSVLSGNTIYF.

The chain carries TRBV19 and TRBJ2-3; TRBD2 matches 11 bases. This CDR3 is 15 amino acids long. Germline CDR1 and CDR2: LNHDA and SQIVND (reference sequence). V trimming: 5 bases; J trimming: 5 bases; junction bases outside the gene matches: 6. CDR3 region: CASSQTSGSIDTQYF. The CDR3 DNA is TGTGCCAGTAGTCAAACTAGCGGGAGTATAGATACGCAGTATTTT.

The rearrangement links TRBV19 to TRBJ1-4; TRBD1 matches at 9 bases. V dropped 6 bases and J dropped 8; count of bases not matched to a gene: 7. CDR1 is LNHDA, CDR2 SQIVND, per germline (reference sequence). The CDR3 spans 14 residues. The CDR3, as DNA: TGTGCCAGTAGCACGGGGACAGGGAGCGAAAAACTGTTTTTT. It translates to CASSTGTGSEKLFF.

V usage is TRBV19 and J usage is TRBJ1-5, with unresolved D. Germline-derived CDR1 and CDR2 are LNHDA and SQIVND (reference sequence). This CDR3 has 13 amino acids. V was clipped by 5 bases and J by 0 bases, with 5 bases between them. CDR3 nucleotides: TGTGCCAGTAGTCACAGTAGCAATCAGCCCCAGCATTTT. Its protein is CASSHSSNQPQHF.

The CDR3 DNA reads as TGCGCCAGCAGCCAGGAAGGGAGCCTTGCTGGCGGGGAGCTGTTTTTT. Its protein product is CASSQEGSLAGGELFF. The chain couples TRBV4-1 to TRBJ2-2; perhaps TRBD2 as D (5 bases). CDR3 length: 16 residues. Germline values: CDR1 MGHRA, CDR2 YSYEKL. Trimming took 3 bases from V and 7 from J, leaving 18 bases between them.

V usage is TRBV5-1 and J usage is TRBJ2-3; the D is unclear. In germline, CDR1 is SGHRS, CDR2 YFSETQ. The CDR3 runs 13 residues. The V end was cut by 0 bases, the J end by 1 base, with 3 bases between. The CDR3 loop is CASSLGGTDTQYF. DNA for the CDR3: TGCGCCAGCAGCTTGGGAGGCACAGATACGCAGTATTTT.

This chain uses TRBV2 with TRBJ2-7, with 10 bases lining up with TRBD2. The V gene's germline CDR1 is SNHLY and CDR2 FYNNEI. J lost 2 bases, V lost 1 base, and 2 bases had no gene match. CDR3 length equals 15 residues. CDR3 region: CASSEGLAGAYEQYF. The CDR3 region has the DNA TGTGCCAGCAGTGAAGGGCTAGCGGGGGCCTACGAGCAGTACTTC.

The chain recombines TRBV5-4 with TRBJ2-7, with TRBD2 matching over 13 bases. Looked up from germline, CDR1 is SGHNT and CDR2 is YYREEE (reference sequence). V shed 4 bases, J shed 0 bases, and the junction held 4 bases outside the gene matches. CDR3 length equals 16 residues. The CDR3: CASSHGTSGASYEQYF. The CDR3 DNA sequence: TGTGCCAGCAGCCACGGGACTAGCGGGGCCTCCTACGAGCAGTACTTC.